The 9 T cell receptor beta chains presented below share a single source sample, sequenced in a study of blood T cells in healthy people across ages. Combining a sample-barcoded 5' primer with a J-beta primer mix, a second PCR ran for roughly 7 to 11 cycles. TCRdb re-derived calls from the 5' RACE reads in MiXCR, one entry per CDR3 protein. The table includes some 690,000 distinct CDR3 sequences, 20% to 25% detected once. The material sequenced was blood. These receptors were collected from a man in his 70s in good health.

This clonotype showed up just a few times. The genes are TRBV12-3 or TRBV12-4 and TRBJ1-4; no definite D call. The CDR3 extends over 15 amino acids. The ends were cut back, 5 bases at V and 8 bases at J, with 18 bases in the middle. CDR3: CASSPTAGAIEKLFF. CDR3 DNA: TGTGCCAGCAGTCCGACCGCGGGAGCCATCGAAAAACTGTTTTTT.

This clonotype appeared a few times. The V gene is TRBV12-3 or TRBV12-4, the J gene TRBJ1-5; 8 bases align to TRBD1. The CDR3 contains 14 residues. The junction had 6 bases not matched to a gene; V was cut back by 5 bases and J by 6 bases. The CDR3 loop reads CASSGQGPTQPQHF. The CDR3 nucleotides are TGTGCCAGCAGTGGACAGGGACCCACTCAGCCCCAGCATTTT.

The chain uses TRBV12-3 or TRBV12-4 and TRBJ1-1, with D possibly TRBD1 on 5 matching bases. CDR3 length: 14 amino acids. The V end lost 7 bases, the J end lost 5 bases, and 17 bases lay between the germline ends. The CDR3 coding sequence is TGTGCCAGCACTCGAACGCAGGGTCGTACTGAAGCTTTCTTT. This encodes CASTRTQGRTEAFF.

This chain joins TRBV12-3 or TRBV12-4 and TRBJ2-3, with 11 bases aligning to TRBD2. Unmatched junction bases numbered 4, after V lost 5 bases and J lost 6 bases. CDR3 length equals 14 residues. As DNA, the CDR3 is TGTGCCAGCAGTACTAGCGGGAGAGCCGATACGCAGTATTTT. Protein product: CASSTSGRADTQYF.

This rearrangement joins TRBV4-1 to TRBJ1-1, with TRBD1 identical over 8 bases. V trimming: 3 bases; J trimming: 6 bases; junction bases outside the gene matches: 6. Germline V gene sequence: CDR1 MGHRA, CDR2 YSYEKL. CDR3 length: 14 amino acids. CDR3 loop: CASSQDRAGAEAFF. CDR3 DNA sequence: TGCGCCAGCAGCCAGGACAGGGCGGGCGCTGAAGCTTTCTTT.

This clonotype was seen a handful of times. The rearrangement joins TRBV5-1 to TRBJ2-3, with 8 positions matching TRBD2. Germline-derived CDR1 and CDR2 are SGHRS and YFSETQ. The CDR3 has 15 amino acids. Trimming cost V 0 bases and J 5 bases; bases outside gene matches: 5. In DNA form, the CDR3 reads TGCGCCAGCAGCTTGGACGGGGGGGCTGGAGATACGCAGTATTTT. Residues: CASSLDGGAGDTQYF.

This clonotype was seen a few times. V gene TRBV7-8 combines with J gene TRBJ2-1; TRBD2 matches 7 bases. J was trimmed by 4 bases and V by 5 bases; bases with no gene match: 8. The CDR3 consists of 15 residues. Germline CDR1 reads SGHVS; CDR2 reads FQNEAQ. The CDR3 protein is CASSRPYGRYNEQFF. DNA for the CDR3: TGTGCCAGCAGCCGGCCGTACGGGAGGTACAATGAGCAGTTCTTC.

The table lists this clonotype with a few counts. The V gene is TRBV20-1, the J gene TRBJ1-1; possible D gene TRBD1, 6 bases. The CDR3 covers 11 residues. V gave up 1 base and J gave up 10 bases, with 10 bases separating them. Germline V gene sequence: CDR1 DFQATT, CDR2 SNEGSKA (reference sequence). The CDR3 nucleotides read TGCAGTGCTAGAGCCCTAGGGGGAGCTTTCTTT. Translation: CSARALGGAFF.

The V call is TRBV5-1, the J call TRBJ1-5; 11 positions agree with TRBD1. In germline, CDR1 is SGHRS, CDR2 YFSETQ. The CDR3 consists of 16 residues. Unmatched junction bases numbered 6, after V lost 2 bases and J lost 5 bases. Here the CDR3 reads CASSLIPGQGDQPQHF. The CDR3 coding sequence is TGCGCCAGCAGCTTAATACCGGGACAGGGGGATCAGCCCCAGCATTTT.